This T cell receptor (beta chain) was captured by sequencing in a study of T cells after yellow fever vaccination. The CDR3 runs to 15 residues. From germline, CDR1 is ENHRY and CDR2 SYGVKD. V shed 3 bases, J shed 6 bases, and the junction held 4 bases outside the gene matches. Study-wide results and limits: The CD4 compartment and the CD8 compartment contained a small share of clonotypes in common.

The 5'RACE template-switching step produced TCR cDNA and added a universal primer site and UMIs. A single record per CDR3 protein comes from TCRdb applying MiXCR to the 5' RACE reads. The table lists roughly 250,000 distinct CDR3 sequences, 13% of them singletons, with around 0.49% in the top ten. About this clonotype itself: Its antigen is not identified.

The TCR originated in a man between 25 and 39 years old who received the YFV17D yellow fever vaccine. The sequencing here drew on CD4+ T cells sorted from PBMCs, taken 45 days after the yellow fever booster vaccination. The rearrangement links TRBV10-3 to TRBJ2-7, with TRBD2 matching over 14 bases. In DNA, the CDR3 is TGTGCCATCAGTGACTCAGGACTAGCGGGAGGCGAGCAGTACTTC. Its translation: CAISDSGLAGGEQYF.